A single sample is the source of the 27 T cell receptor beta chains below, sequenced in a study of shared clonotypes between healthy human individuals. CD45RO negativity and positive selection for CCR7 defined naive CD8 cells, a population that excluded terminally differentiated effector memory CD45RA+ cells. Profiling relied on immunoSEQ multiplex PCR, and the TCRdb table lists in-frame clones only, not all of them. The sample contains about 800,000 clones, 95% to 97% of which appear only once. Sequencing was done on a sample of naive CD8+ T cells sorted from blood. The receptors derive from a man aged 30 to 39 in good health.

The rearrangement uses TRBV27 and TRBJ2-7, with 9 bases matching TRBD2. The CDR3 has 15 amino acids. The V gene end was trimmed by 2 bases and the J gene end by 6 bases; junction bases not matched to a gene: 8. The germline gives CDR1 MNHEY, CDR2 SMNVEV (reference sequence). The CDR3 DNA reads as TGTGCCAGCAGTTTAGAGGTAGCGGGAGTACGCGAGCAGTACTTC. Its protein product is CASSLEVAGVREQYF.

The V and J genes are TRBV10-3 and TRBJ1-5; D gene uncertain. The CDR3 is 14 residues long. V shed 6 bases and J shed 6 bases, with 15 bases lying between them. From germline, CDR1 is ENHRY and CDR2 SYGVKD. Here the CDR3 DNA reads TGTGCCATCAGCGAGGCCCAGGTAGGTCAGCCCCAGCATTTT. This codes for CAISEAQVGQPQHF.

J is TRBJ1-5 and V is TRBV7-9; a possible D gene is TRBD1 (5 bases). From germline, CDR1 is SEHNR and CDR2 FQNEAQ (reference sequence). Trimming removed 0 bases from V and 3 bases from J, with 9 bases in between. The CDR3 totals 15 residues. The CDR3 is CASSLAQEINQPQHF. The DNA of the CDR3 is TGTGCCAGCAGCTTAGCACAGGAGATCAATCAGCCCCAGCATTTT.

The V gene is TRBV11-3, the J gene TRBJ2-7; no firm D call. V lost 3 bases and J lost 4, with 10 bases in between. CDR3 length: 13 amino acids. CDR1 and CDR2 from the germline V gene are SGHNT and YENEEA. The CDR3 is CASSFRSEYEQYF. The CDR3 DNA sequence: TGTGCCAGCAGCTTTCGTTCGGAGTACGAGCAGTACTTC.

CDR3 sequence: CASSSGTGPYEQYF. The CDR3 DNA reads as TGTGCCAGCAGCTCCGGGACAGGGCCCTACGAGCAGTACTTC. This chain links TRBV7-8 with TRBJ2-7; 9 bases fit TRBD1. Germline V gene sequence: CDR1 SGHVS, CDR2 FQNEAQ. CDR3 length: 14 residues. Trimming took 4 bases from V and 2 from J; bases not matched to a gene: 3.

This clone was observed once. The chain combines TRBV7-6 with TRBJ2-2; no definite D call. V lost 5 bases to trimming and J lost 3 bases, with 16 bases between them. Germline V gene data show CDR1 as SGHVS and CDR2 as FNYEAQ. The CDR3 runs 16 residues. The CDR3 loop is CASSLRASPDTGELFF. The CDR3 region has the DNA TGTGCCAGCAGCCTCCGGGCCTCCCCGGACACCGGGGAGCTGTTTTTT.

V and J are TRBV10-3 and TRBJ1-1, with D possibly matching TRBD1 (6 bases). Germline V lookup: CDR1 ENHRY, CDR2 SYGVKD. This CDR3 region has 11 residues. The germline V and J ends were trimmed by 4 bases and 11 bases, with 11 bases remaining between them. As DNA, the CDR3 is TGTGCCATCAGTGTAAACAGGGTTGCTTTCTTT. Translation: CAISVNRVAFF.

This chain connects TRBV28 to TRBJ2-5; maybe TRBD1 (7 bases). The V and J ends lost 1 base and 4 bases respectively, with 13 bases between them. The CDR3 has 15 residues. Germline assignment: CDR1 MDHEN and CDR2 SYDVKM. CDR3 loop: CASSLLVQGGETQYF. CDR3 coding DNA: TGTGCCAGCAGTTTATTAGTCCAGGGGGGAGAGACCCAGTACTTC.

The chain has TRBV7-9 and TRBJ2-3, with 7 bases matching TRBD1. Germline CDR1 and CDR2: SEHNR and FQNEAQ (reference sequence). V lost 4 bases to trimming and J lost 5 bases; unmatched junction nucleotides: 12. CDR3 length equals 16 residues. The DNA for the CDR3 is TGTGCCAGCAGCTCCGGGCCCACAGGGGTCGGAGATACGCAGTATTTT. Translated, it gives CASSSGPTGVGDTQYF.

As to this clone: The sample carries other DNA sequences with the same CDR3. The J gene is TRBJ2-7, the V gene TRBV27, with 9 bases aligning to TRBD1. With 2 bases clipped from V and 7 bases from J, the junction kept 6 bases outside the gene matches. The CDR3 is made up of 14 amino acids. Germline CDR1 and CDR2: MNHEY and SMNVEV (reference sequence). The CDR3 coding sequence is TGTGCCAGCAGTTTAGGACAGGGGAGAGGGGAGCAGTACTTC. Amino acid sequence: CASSLGQGRGEQYF.

Comment on this clone: An end of the junction differs from the germline gene, which may be a read error. The chain links TRBV7-8 to TRBJ2-5, with D perhaps matching TRBD2 (5 bases). CDR3 length: 14 amino acids. The germline CDR1 and CDR2 sequences are SGHVS and FQNEAQ. The DNA for the CDR3 is TGTGCCAGCAAAGCCGAGGGAACCCAAGAGCCCCAGTACTTC. This sequence encodes CASKAEGTQEPQYF. The full variable domain, rest sourced from reference TRBV7-8 and TRBJ2-5, is GAGVSQSPRYKVAKRGQDVALRCDPISGHVSLFWYQQALGQGPEFLTYFQNEAQLDKSGLPSDRFFAERPEGSVSTLKIQRTQQEDSAVYLCASKAEGTQEPQYFGPGTRLLVL.

This chain uses TRBV4-3 with TRBJ2-7, with D tentatively TRBD1 (5 bases). Trimming pared 0 bases from V and 3 bases from J, leaving 21 bases between. The CDR3 is made up of 18 amino acids. CDR1 and CDR2 from the germline V gene are LGHNA and YSLEER. CDR3 DNA sequence: TGCGCCAGCAGCCAAGATTCGAGACAGACGTTCCAAAGCTACGAGCAGTACTTC. Translation: CASSQDSRQTFQSYEQYF.

The chain combines TRBV9 with TRBJ2-5, with D possibly being TRBD1 or TRBD2 (5 bases each). The V gene lost 6 bases and the J gene lost 7 bases, with 16 bases spanning the gap. There are 13 residues in the CDR3. CDR1 and CDR2 (germline): SGDLS, YYNGEE. In nucleotides, the CDR3 is TGTGCCAGCACTCCCGGGGACGGAGGGACCCAGTACTTC. This translates into CASTPGDGGTQYF.

The V call is TRBV19, the J call TRBJ2-7; weak D call: TRBD2 (6 bases). There are 13 residues in the CDR3. Trimming removed 2 bases at V and 6 bases at J, with 11 bases between. Germline V gene lookup returns CDR1 LNHDA and CDR2 SQIVND (reference sequence). CDR3 nucleotides: TGTGCCAGTAGTATAATAGGGAGGTCCGAGCAGTACTTC. The encoded protein is CASSIIGRSEQYF.

The V gene is TRBV28, the J gene TRBJ1-1, with D possibly being TRBD1 (5 bases). Trimming cost V 5 bases and J 8 bases, with 18 bases left between them. Per germline, CDR1 MDHEN and CDR2 SYDVKM. CDR3 size: 14 residues. The CDR3 nucleotides read TGTGCCAGCAGTGGGACCGCCCTTAGTATGGAAGCTTTCTTT. Its protein product is CASSGTALSMEAFF.

In nucleotides, the CDR3 is TGTGCCAGCTCACCACCTGAGCCTAGCGGAATTCAAGAGACCCAGTACTTC. Its protein product is CASSPPEPSGIQETQYF. The chain links TRBV18 to TRBJ2-5; 7 bases fit TRBD2. Germline V gene data show CDR1 as KGHSH and CDR2 as LQKENI. The V segment lost 0 bases and the J segment 2 bases; nucleotides outside the gene matches: 9. This CDR3 has 17 residues.

The chain carries TRBV2 and TRBJ2-2, with a possible D match to TRBD2 (6 bases). The CDR3 totals 15 residues. Germline lookup yields CDR1 SNHLY and CDR2 FYNNEI. Trimming cost V 7 bases and J 5 bases, with 17 bases left between them. CDR3 region: CASKEGPVETGELFF. CDR3 sequence (DNA): TGTGCCAGCAAGGAGGGTCCAGTAGAGACCGGGGAGCTGTTTTTT.

This chain uses TRBV27 with TRBJ1-1, with D uncertain. CDR1 and CDR2 (germline): MNHEY, SMNVEV (reference sequence). The V and J ends lost 6 bases and 5 bases respectively, with 13 bases between them. This CDR3 comprises 13 residues. The CDR3 nucleotides read TGTGCCAGCAGAGAAAATGAGGAGACTGAAGCTTTCTTT. It yields the protein CASRENEETEAFF.

The rearrangement joins TRBV11-2 to TRBJ1-4, with 7 bases identical to TRBD1. The length of the CDR3 is 16 residues. J lost 0 bases, V lost 1 base, and 2 bases had no gene match. Germline V gene lookup returns CDR1 SGHAT and CDR2 FQNNGV. The CDR3, as DNA: TGTGCCAGCAGCTTAGTCGGACAGGCAACTAATGAAAAACTGTTTTTT. Amino acids: CASSLVGQATNEKLFF.

The chain carries TRBV7-9 and TRBJ2-3; no definite D call. This CDR3 is built from 13 residues. V lost 7 bases, J lost 3 bases, and 11 bases lay in between. Germline V gene sequence: CDR1 SEHNR, CDR2 FQNEAQ (reference sequence). The CDR3 protein is CASTPRRTDTQYF. The CDR3 DNA follows: TGTGCCAGCACACCCCGCCGGACAGATACGCAGTATTTT. Complete variable domain (other parts from reference TRBV7-9 and TRBJ2-3): DTGVSQNPRHKITKRGQNVTFRCDPISEHNRLYWYRQTLGQGPEFLTYFQNEAQLEKSRLLSDRFSAERPKGSFSTLEIQRTEQGDSAMYLCASTPRRTDTQYFGPGTRLTVL.

The V gene is TRBV4-3, the J gene TRBJ1-2, with a possible D match to TRBD1 (6 bases). This CDR3 region has 14 residues. From germline, CDR1 is LGHNA and CDR2 YSLEER. Trimming stripped 4 bases from V and 3 bases from J, with 12 bases between. The CDR3 spells CASSPRTADYGYTF. CDR3 DNA sequence: TGCGCCAGCAGCCCTCGGACAGCCGACTATGGCTACACCTTC.

In this sample, this clone turned up once. The chain joins TRBV6-4 to TRBJ2-1, with TRBD2 matching 10 bases. Trimming at V came to 6 bases and at J to 5 bases, leaving 1 base not matched to a gene. The germline V gene has CDR1 MRHNA and CDR2 SNTAGT. The CDR3 consists of 13 residues. The CDR3 sequence: CASSLAGDNEQFF. CDR3 sequence (DNA): TGTGCCAGCAGCCTAGCGGGAGACAATGAGCAGTTCTTC.

V is TRBV10-3 and J is TRBJ2-1; D ambiguous. The CDR3 is 9 amino acids. Germline CDR1 ENHRY, CDR2 SYGVKD. Trimming stripped 8 bases from V and 12 bases from J, with 8 bases between. CDR3 coding DNA: TGTGCCATCCCCCGGCGGCAGTTCTTC. Translated: CAIPRRQFF.

The chain couples TRBV27 to TRBJ1-1; D call uncertain. The germline V gene has CDR1 MNHEY and CDR2 SMNVEV (reference sequence). V gave up 1 base and J gave up 3 bases, with 12 bases separating them. The CDR3 is made up of 15 amino acids. The CDR3, as DNA: TGTGCCAGCAGTTTATTAGCGGGTACCTACACTGAAGCTTTCTTT. It encodes CASSLLAGTYTEAFF.

The CDR3 bases are TGTGCCACCAGCAGTGAGGACGGGCTGTTCTACGAGCAGTACTTC. It translates to CATSSEDGLFYEQYF. V is TRBV15 and J is TRBJ2-7; D unresolved. In germline, CDR1 is LNHNV, CDR2 YYDKDF (reference sequence). Trimming shortened V by 3 bases and J by 3 bases, and 15 bases separated the two germline ends. This CDR3 has 15 residues. Full variable domain (missing parts from reference TRBV15 and TRBJ2-7): DAMVIQNPRYQVTQFGKPVTLSCSQTLNHNVMYWYQQKSSQAPKLLFHYYDKDFNNEADTPDNFQSRRPNTSFCFLDIRSPGLGDTAMYLCATSSEDGLFYEQYFGPGTRLTVT.

The count of this clone is one. V usage is TRBV28 and J usage is TRBJ1-1; possible D gene TRBD1, 5 bases. CDR3 length equals 13 residues. CDR1 is MDHEN, CDR2 SYDVKM, per germline. V lost 3 bases to trimming and J lost 1 base, with 6 bases between them. CDR3: CASSFDRNTEAFF. The CDR3 coding sequence is TGTGCCAGCAGTTTTGACAGGAACACTGAAGCTTTCTTT. Looking up the rest from reference TRBV28 and TRBJ1-1 gives the full variable domain: DVKVTQSSRYLVKRTGEKVFLECVQDMDHENMFWYRQDPGLGLRLIYFSYDVKMKEKGDIPEGYSVSREKKERFSLILESASTNQTSMYLCASSFDRNTEAFFGQGTRLTVV.

V is TRBV7-9 and J is TRBJ2-1; TRBD1 aligns across 9 bases. V lost 6 bases to trimming and J lost 6 bases; unmatched junction nucleotides: 6. The CDR3 totals 14 residues. Germline V lookup: CDR1 SEHNR, CDR2 FQNEAQ (reference sequence). The CDR3 DNA reads as TGTGCCAGCAGGCCGGGACAGGGAACCAATGAGCAGTTCTTC. Amino acids: CASRPGQGTNEQFF. Drawing the rest from reference TRBV7-9 and TRBJ2-1, the complete variable domain is DTGVSQNPRHKITKRGQNVTFRCDPISEHNRLYWYRQTLGQGPEFLTYFQNEAQLEKSRLLSDRFSAERPKGSFSTLEIQRTEQGDSAMYLCASRPGQGTNEQFFGPGTRLTVL.